These T cell receptor beta chains were read from a single sample in a study of identical twins. Using its own MiXCR run on the 5' RACE reads, TCRdb lists one record per CDR3 protein. The sample has around 1.7 million distinct CDR3 sequences; 25% to 35% are singletons. The sample comprised cord blood. The origin of the receptors is a newborn girl in good health. CDR3s include the opening cysteine and the closing phenylalanine or tryptophan. The D gene is left open where the match is weak. Rows give clone size only sometimes, using once, few, many, or a class for an expanded clone.

j_call clone_size cdr3_length v_call d_call cdr3_aa cdr3_nt
TRBJ2-1 . 13 TRBV9 . CASSGTGLNEQFF TGTGCCAGCAGCGGAACAGGGCTAAATGAGCAGTTCTTC
TRBJ2-5 . 15 TRBV5-1 . CASSFIPRVEETQYF TGCGCCAGCAGCTTTATCCCCCGAGTCGAGGAGACCCAGTACTTC
TRBJ2-1 few 17 TRBV5-1 TRBD2 CASSPGLAGLLYNEQFF TGCGCCAGCAGCCCGGGACTAGCGGGCCTTCTTTACAATGAGCAGTTCTTC
TRBJ1-2 . 13 TRBV10-2 . CASKGSTGDGYTF TGCGCCAGCAAGGGGAGTACAGGCGATGGCTACACCTTC
TRBJ2-3 few 15 TRBV10-3 . CAISSSSTGTDTQYF TGTGCCATCAGCAGTTCTAGTACCGGTACAGATACGCAGTATTTT
TRBJ1-2 . 15 TRBV6-2/TRBV6-3 TRBD1 CASRPGTGPNYGYTF TGTGCCAGCAGGCCCGGGACAGGCCCTAACTATGGCTACACCTTC
TRBJ1-1 . 12 TRBV12-3/TRBV12-4 . CASSFLGAQAFF TGTGCCAGCAGTTTTTTGGGGGCGCAAGCTTTCTTT
TRBJ2-7 . 12 TRBV20-1 . CSASSRVYEQYF TGCAGTGCTAGTAGCAGGGTCTACGAGCAGTACTTC
TRBJ2-1 . 11 TRBV12-3/TRBV12-4 . CASSNIKEQFF TGTGCCAGCAGTAACATAAAGGAGCAGTTCTTC
TRBJ2-4 . 22 TRBV20-1 TRBD1 CSARAYLTGTGWSLGAKNIQYF TGCAGTGCTAGAGCCTATCTTACCGGGACAGGGTGGAGTCTGGGAGCCAAAAACATTCAGTACTTC
TRBJ2-7 . 19 TRBV4-2 TRBD2 CASSQDVVVAGAYLYEQYF TGTGCCAGCAGCCAAGACGTAGTGGTAGCGGGGGCCTATCTCTACGAGCAGTACTTC
TRBJ2-3 few 19 TRBV7-8 TRBD2 CASSSLKASLAGATDTQYF TGTGCCAGCAGCTCACTTAAGGCCTCTTTAGCGGGGGCAACAGATACGCAGTATTTT
TRBJ2-7 . 17 TRBV6-5 . CASSYSMVQRNSYEQYF TGTGCCAGCAGTTACTCGATGGTCCAGCGGAACTCCTACGAGCAGTACTTC
TRBJ2-5 . 11 TRBV3-1 . CASSQTPEQYF TGTGCCAGCAGCCAAACACCAGAGCAGTACTTC
TRBJ2-1 . 12 TRBV2 TRBD2 CASTSGGYEQFF TGTGCCAGCACTAGCGGGGGGTATGAGCAGTTCTTC
TRBJ1-1 . 15 TRBV6-6 . CARSSIRSRNTEAFF TGTGCCCGCAGTTCAATACGGTCGAGGAACACTGAAGCTTTCTTT
TRBJ2-7 . 16 TRBV27 . CASSLTASRGYNEQYF TGTGCCAGCAGTTTAACGGCCTCCCGGGGCTACAATGAGCAGTACTTC
TRBJ1-5 few 16 TRBV12-3/TRBV12-4 . CASSAPHRGSNQPQHF TGTGCCAGCAGTGCCCCCCACAGAGGGTCCAATCAGCCCCAGCATTTT
TRBJ2-3 many 16 TRBV9 . CASSGGLAMKTDTQYF TGTGCCAGCAGCGGAGGACTGGCAATGAAGACAGATACGCAGTATTTT
TRBJ2-7 many 14 TRBV28 . CASSSTGGSYEQYF TGTGCCAGCAGTTCAACAGGTGGCTCCTACGAGCAGTACTTC
TRBJ2-7 many 14 TRBV9 . CASSVLAETSEQYF TGTGCCAGCAGCGTTTTAGCGGAGACCTCCGAGCAGTACTTC
TRBJ2-1 . 16 TRBV5-6 . CAGSLFAPSSYNEQFF TGTGCCGGCAGCTTGTTTGCGCCCAGCTCCTACAATGAGCAGTTCTTC
TRBJ2-7 few 15 TRBV13 TRBD1 CASLGRGQVFREQYF TGTGCCAGCCTCGGTCGGGGACAGGTTTTTAGAGAGCAGTACTTC
TRBJ2-7 . 15 TRBV20-1 . CSARDVATTYYEQYF TGCAGTGCTAGAGATGTGGCGACGACCTACTACGAGCAGTACTTC
TRBJ2-4 . 18 TRBV4-2 . CASSYGRGSGSAKNIQYF TGTGCCAGCAGCTACGGGCGCGGGTCGGGGTCGGCCAAAAACATTCAGTACTTC
TRBJ1-4 few 14 TRBV2 . CASRPDPENEKLFF TGTGCCAGCAGGCCGGACCCGGAAAATGAAAAACTGTTTTTT
TRBJ2-1 few 16 TRBV5-8 . CASSHRTVSSYNEQFF TGTGCCAGCAGCCACCGGACGGTGAGCTCCTACAATGAGCAGTTCTTC
TRBJ1-2 once 15 TRBV6-1 . CASSEAWGGNYGYTF TGTGCCAGCAGTGAAGCGTGGGGGGGGAACTATGGCTACACCTTC
TRBJ2-7 few 14 TRBV4-2 . CASSPWGSYNEQYF TGTGCCAGCAGCCCGTGGGGCTCCTACAATGAGCAGTACTTC
TRBJ1-1 . 16 TRBV7-9 . CASRYNNLGWGGEAFF TGTGCCAGCAGATATAATAATCTTGGGTGGGGCGGAGAAGCTTTCTTT
TRBJ1-2 few 13 TRBV28 . CASSLFQAHGYTF TGTGCCAGCAGTTTATTCCAGGCCCACGGCTACACCTTC
TRBJ2-7 few 15 TRBV6-5 . CASSRIPQEFYEQYF TGTGCCAGCAGCCGGATCCCACAGGAATTCTACGAGCAGTACTTC
TRBJ1-6 . 15 TRBV7-9 . CASSLGTADNSHPHF TGTGCCAGCAGCTTAGGGACAGCGGATAATTCACACCCCCACTTT
TRBJ2-7 . 14 TRBV15 TRBD1 CATSSTGGSYEQYF TGTGCCACCAGCAGCACAGGGGGCTCCTACGAGCAGTACTTC
TRBJ2-5 . 15 TRBV7-9 . CASSLKAAPLETQYF TGTGCCAGCAGCTTAAAAGCGGCACCCTTAGAGACCCAGTACTTC
TRBJ2-3 few 13 TRBV20-1 TRBD1 CSPQGELMDTQYF TGCAGTCCTCAGGGGGAATTGATGGATACGCAGTATTTT
TRBJ1-2 few 12 TRBV20-1 . CSASRGVYGYTF TGCAGTGCTAGTCGGGGAGTCTATGGCTACACCTTC
TRBJ2-1 few 14 TRBV12-3/TRBV12-4 TRBD2 CASSSGSRDNEQFF TGTGCCAGCAGTAGCGGGAGTAGGGACAATGAGCAGTTCTTC
TRBJ2-5 few 13 TRBV5-1 . CASGRLESETQYF TGCGCCAGCGGCAGACTAGAATCGGAGACCCAGTACTTC
TRBJ2-1 . 13 TRBV3-1 . CASSRPLGGGQFF TGTGCCAGCAGCCGCCCACTTGGGGGTGGGCAGTTCTTC
TRBJ1-2 few 14 TRBV6-5 . CASSYMSRNYGYTF TGTGCCAGCAGTTACATGTCCAGAAACTATGGCTACACCTTC
TRBJ1-2 . 11 TRBV6-5 TRBD1 CASGTGTGYTF TGTGCCAGTGGGACAGGTACTGGCTACACCTTC
TRBJ2-7 once 15 TRBV27 TRBD2 CASGFGLAASYEQYF TGTGCCAGCGGTTTCGGGCTAGCGGCATCCTACGAGCAGTACTTC
TRBJ2-3 . 13 TRBV20-1 . CSDRRESPDTQYF TGCAGTGATCGCCGTGAAAGCCCAGATACGCAGTATTTT
TRBJ1-6 few 14 TRBV20-1 . CSARLSSYNSPLHF TGCAGTGCTAGACTGAGCTCCTATAATTCACCCCTCCACTTT
TRBJ1-1 . 13 TRBV3-1 . CASSPGQSRGAFF TGTGCCAGCAGCCCGGGTCAGTCAAGGGGAGCTTTCTTT
TRBJ1-5 few 16 TRBV7-2 . CASSLAPGPRGQPQHF TGTGCCAGCAGCTTAGCTCCGGGGCCACGAGGTCAGCCCCAGCATTTT
TRBJ2-7 many 16 TRBV12-3/TRBV12-4 . CASTNWQGRYFYEQYF TGTGCCAGCACCAATTGGCAAGGCCGCTACTTCTACGAGCAGTACTTC
TRBJ2-4 . 14 TRBV2 . CASSDRTEDEWQYF TGTGCCAGCAGTGACAGGACAGAAGACGAGTGGCAGTACTTC
TRBJ2-1 few 14 TRBV12-3/TRBV12-4 TRBD2 CASSPTSRKDEQFF TGTGCCAGCAGCCCGACTAGCCGGAAGGATGAGCAGTTCTTC
TRBJ2-3 many 15 TRBV2 . CASSELAGFTDTQYF TGTGCCAGCAGTGAACTGGCGGGGTTCACAGATACGCAGTATTTT
TRBJ2-3 few 14 TRBV20-1 TRBD2 CSARMAGGADTQYF TGCAGTGCTAGAATGGCGGGAGGGGCAGATACGCAGTATTTT
TRBJ2-1 . 12 TRBV28 . CATGEGANEQFF TGTGCCACAGGAGAGGGTGCCAATGAGCAGTTCTTC
TRBJ2-7 . 12 TRBV7-2 . CASSFTPIEQYF TGTGCCAGCAGCTTTACTCCGATCGAGCAGTACTTC
TRBJ2-3 . 18 TRBV5-5 . CASSLDSVARPQTDTQYF TGTGCCAGCAGCTTGGATAGTGTTGCTAGGCCACAAACAGATACGCAGTATTTT
TRBJ1-2 . 11 TRBV29-1 TRBD1 CSVTGTYGYTF TGCAGCGTGACAGGGACCTATGGCTACACCTTC
TRBJ1-5 . 13 TRBV20-1 . CSALSGGNQPQHF TGCAGTGCCCTCTCAGGGGGCAATCAGCCCCAGCATTTT
TRBJ2-7 few 15 TRBV27 TRBD1 CASSLGDRVSNEQYF TGTGCCAGCAGTTTGGGGGACAGGGTGTCCAACGAGCAGTACTTC
TRBJ2-1 . 13 TRBV24-1 . CATSDFEDNEQFF TGTGCCACCAGTGATTTCGAGGACAATGAGCAGTTCTTC